The 23 T cell receptor beta chains below were found in one sample sequenced in a study of cytomegalovirus exposure and HLA in healthy donors. In the PCR, 60 Vbeta and 13 Jbeta primers were used. Using immunoSEQ multiplex PCR, the repertoire was profiled, and TCRdb retains in-frame clones only, with some absent. Among about 160,000 clones listed, around four fifths were seen once. The sequencing input was PBMCs. These receptors came from a man younger than 35 in good health and CMV-seropositive.

The chain employs TRBV2 and TRBJ1-2; TRBD1 might be the D (5 bases). From germline, CDR1 is SNHLY and CDR2 FYNNEI. Trimming shortened V by 3 bases and J by 0 bases, and 14 bases separated the two germline ends. CDR3 length equals 16 residues. CDR3 sequence (DNA): TGTGCCAGCAGTGATAGGCAGGACACAGCTAACTATGGCTACACCTTC. Protein sequence: CASSDRQDTANYGYTF.

This sequence joins TRBV29-1 and TRBJ1-1, with unresolved D. The CDR3 spans 15 residues. The germline V gene encodes CDR1 SQVTM and CDR2 ANQGSEA. Trimming cost V 0 bases and J 0 bases, with 11 bases left between them. The CDR3 nucleotides are TGCAGCGTTGAAGATCTTAGCCAGCTGAACACTGAAGCTTTCTTT. Amino acids: CSVEDLSQLNTEAFF.

The J gene is TRBJ1-1, the V gene TRBV14; TRBD1 might be the D (6 bases). V shed 4 bases and J shed 0 bases, with 15 bases lying between them. CDR3 size: 16 residues. CDR1 SGHDN and CDR2 FVKESK come from the germline V gene. The CDR3 region is CASSRDADRMNTEAFF. CDR3 nucleotide sequence: TGTGCCAGCAGCCGAGATGCGGACAGAATGAACACTGAAGCTTTCTTT.

V gene TRBV7-6 combines with J gene TRBJ2-7, with 9 bases that match TRBD1. CDR3 size: 15 residues. In germline, CDR1 is SGHVS, CDR2 FNYEAQ. The V segment lost 6 bases and the J segment 3 bases; nucleotides outside the gene matches: 9. The CDR3 nucleotides are TGTGCCAGCAGGCGTGGACAGGGGCGTCTCTACGAGCAGTACTTC. Residues: CASRRGQGRLYEQYF.

The chain is built from TRBV11-2 and TRBJ2-2; TRBD1 aligns across 7 bases. Trimming removed 3 bases from V and 7 bases from J; junction bases left unmatched: 5. Per the germline V gene, CDR1 is SGHAT and CDR2 is FQNNGV. The CDR3 loop spans 14 amino acids. CDR3: CASSFNRGVGELFF. As DNA, the CDR3 is TGTGCCAGCAGCTTCAACAGGGGAGTCGGGGAGCTGTTTTTT.

This clone was counted a few times. As DNA, the CDR3 is TGTGCCAGCAGTTTTGAACCGGGACACCTCTTTTACGAGCAGTACTTC. This codes for CASSFEPGHLFYEQYF. The V and J genes are TRBV6-6 and TRBJ2-7; D might be TRBD1 (6 bases). The CDR3 contains 16 residues. Looked up from germline, CDR1 is MNHNY and CDR2 is SVGAGI (reference sequence). Deletions cut 4 bases from V and 4 bases from J, with 20 bases between.

The J gene is TRBJ2-3, the V gene TRBV7-7; the D gene is possibly TRBD2 (7 bases). Germline CDR1 reads SSHAT; CDR2 reads FNYEAQ (reference sequence). The CDR3 has 16 amino acids. The V end was cut by 5 bases, the J end by 1 base, with 16 bases between. CDR3 bases: TGTGCCAGCAGCCTTGCCGGGGGGCCGGGCACAGATACGCAGTATTTT. It yields the protein CASSLAGGPGTDTQYF. Based on the CDR3 plus reference TRBV7-7 and TRBJ2-3, the full variable domain is GAGVSQSPRYKVTKRGQDVTLRCDPISSHATLYWYQQALGQGPEFLTYFNYEAQPDKSGLPSDRFSAERPEGSISTLTIQRTEQRDSAMYRCASSLAGGPGTDTQYFGPGTRLTVL.

The rearrangement uses TRBV6-5 and TRBJ1-1, with 8 bases lining up with TRBD1. The CDR3 runs to 15 residues. From germline, CDR1 is MNHEY and CDR2 SVGAGI. The V gene end was trimmed by 7 bases and the J gene end by 0 bases; junction bases not matched to a gene: 7. DNA for the CDR3: TGTGCCAGCACCGGACAGGGCGTCATGAACACTGAAGCTTTCTTT. It specifies CASTGQGVMNTEAFF.

This sequence joins TRBV29-1 and TRBJ1-1; a possible D gene is TRBD1 (5 bases). Trimming cost V 7 bases and J 0 bases, with 18 bases left between them. The CDR3 runs 15 residues. Germline CDR1 SQVTM, CDR2 ANQGSEA. DNA for the CDR3: TGCAGCGCTACCGTCTGGGACTCAATGAACACTGAAGCTTTCTTT. It encodes CSATVWDSMNTEAFF.

V gene TRBV15 combines with J gene TRBJ1-4; D is possibly TRBD1 (6 bases). The CDR3 covers 15 residues. CDR1 and CDR2 from the germline V gene are LNHNV and YYDKDF (reference sequence). V lost 0 bases and J 7 bases, leaving 12 bases between the germline ends. The CDR3: CATSRDRGASEKLFF. DNA for the CDR3: TGTGCCACCAGCAGAGATCGGGGGGCAAGTGAAAAACTGTTTTTT.

The chain carries TRBV9 and TRBJ2-2; D possibly corresponds to TRBD2 (5 bases). V was trimmed by 0 bases and J by 0 bases, leaving 6 bases between them. This CDR3 contains 15 residues. The V gene's germline CDR1 is SGDLS and CDR2 YYNGEE. The CDR3 bases are TGTGCCAGCAGCGTAGTGGAGGCGAACACCGGGGAGCTGTTTTTT. It specifies CASSVVEANTGELFF.

The chain combines TRBV5-4 with TRBJ1-2; 7 positions match TRBD1. The CDR3 runs 14 residues. Germline loops: CDR1 SGHNT, CDR2 YYREEE (reference sequence). Trimming took 7 bases from V and 3 from J; bases not matched to a gene: 9. In DNA form, the CDR3 reads TGTGCCAGCGGCCGCCAGGGGGAATACTATGGCTACACCTTC. Amino acid sequence: CASGRQGEYYGYTF.

The chain links TRBV9 to TRBJ2-7, with D tentatively TRBD2 (6 bases). Germline values: CDR1 SGDLS, CDR2 YYNGEE. V lost 4 bases to trimming and J lost 3 bases, with 11 bases between them. The CDR3 runs to 13 residues. This CDR3 reads CASSPGGIYEQYF. DNA of the CDR3: TGTGCCAGCAGCCCCGGGGGAATCTACGAGCAGTACTTC.

The rearrangement uses TRBV19 and TRBJ1-5; D gene uncertain. This CDR3 is built from 15 residues. V lost 0 bases, J lost 4 bases, and 10 bases lay in between. CDR1 and CDR2 (germline): LNHDA, SQIVND (reference sequence). CDR3 nucleotide sequence: TGTGCCAGTAGTATAGAGGTGGCAGCGAATCAGCCCCAGCATTTT. Translation gives CASSIEVAANQPQHF.

V is TRBV25-1 and J is TRBJ2-1, with D perhaps matching TRBD2 (6 bases). Trimming cost V 4 bases and J 0 bases, with 7 bases left between them. The CDR3 loop spans 14 amino acids. Germline V lookup: CDR1 MGHDK, CDR2 SYGVNS. The CDR3 sequence: CASSATSSYNEQFF. The CDR3 DNA reads as TGTGCCAGCAGTGCGACTAGCTCCTACAATGAGCAGTTCTTC. The whole variable domain, filled in from reference TRBV25-1 and TRBJ2-1, reads EADIYQTPRYLVIGTGKKITLECSQTMGHDKMYWYQQDPGMELHLIHYSYGVNSTEKGDLSSESTVSRIRTEHFPLTLESARPSHTSQYLCASSATSSYNEQFFGPGTRLTVL.

This chain joins TRBV18 and TRBJ2-2; 8 nucleotides agree with TRBD2. The CDR3 covers 14 residues. CDR1 and CDR2 from the germline V gene are KGHSH and LQKENI. With 4 bases clipped from V and 7 bases from J, the junction kept 5 bases outside the gene matches. This CDR3 is CASSRGLVSGELFF. CDR3 coding DNA: TGTGCCAGCTCACGGGGACTAGTGAGCGGGGAGCTGTTTTTT.

As concerns this clone: The junction and the germline gene differ at one end; a read error may be behind it. V usage is TRBV11-1 and J usage is TRBJ2-5; TRBD2 matches 8 bases. CDR3 size: 15 residues. Germline CDR1 reads SGHAT; CDR2 reads FQDESV (reference sequence). This CDR3 reads CAGSLVLAVKETQYF. The CDR3 region has the DNA TGTGCCGGCAGCTTAGTACTAGCGGTTAAAGAGACCCAGTACTTC.

This clone has only a few counts. The V call is TRBV6-5, the J call TRBJ1-2; D may be TRBD1 (5 bases). Trimming removed 6 bases from V and 0 bases from J, with 11 bases in between. Looked up from germline, CDR1 is MNHEY and CDR2 is SVGAGI. The CDR3 sequence is 14 residues long. The CDR3 sequence is CASSRTQTNYGYTF. The CDR3 DNA sequence: TGTGCCAGCAGCCGGACACAAACTAACTATGGCTACACCTTC.

This clone was recorded only once. V gene TRBV4-1 combines with J gene TRBJ2-3; D is uncertain. This CDR3 contains 13 residues. The germline V gene encodes CDR1 MGHRA and CDR2 YSYEKL. Trimming removed 2 bases from V and 4 bases from J, with 7 bases in between. The CDR3 region is CASSQTAADTQYF. CDR3 sequence (DNA): TGCGCCAGCAGCCAAACAGCCGCAGATACGCAGTATTTT.

The chain joins TRBV7-9 to TRBJ1-4, with a weak D call TRBD1 (5 bases). The CDR3 runs to 12 residues. The V gene's germline CDR1 is SEHNR and CDR2 FQNEAQ (reference sequence). Trimming took 4 bases from V and 10 from J, leaving 10 bases between them. The CDR3 DNA reads as TGTGCCAGCAGCTCTCCGGGGGGAAAACTGTTTTTT. It codes for CASSSPGGKLFF.

This chain links TRBV5-8 with TRBJ2-5, with 7 bases aligning to TRBD2. This CDR3 region has 17 residues. The trim removed 5 bases at V and 2 bases at J, leaving 15 bases unmatched. The germline gives CDR1 SGHTS, CDR2 YDEGEE. The CDR3 spells CASRNNGGLVEQETQYF. The DNA of the CDR3 is TGTGCCAGCAGAAATAACGGCGGACTAGTGGAACAAGAGACCCAGTACTTC.

The CDR3 region is CASSPDWTGQGALTNTGELFF. DNA of the CDR3: TGTGCCAGCAGCCCAGATTGGACGGGACAGGGGGCCTTAACGAACACCGGGGAGCTGTTTTTT. The chain couples TRBV7-3 to TRBJ2-2; 12 bases are a match to TRBD1. The CDR3 has 21 residues. Unmatched junction bases numbered 16, after V lost 5 bases and J lost 0 bases. Germline V gene sequence: CDR1 SGHTA, CDR2 FQGTGA.

This clone was seen more than once but under ten times. The rearrangement joins TRBV9 to TRBJ2-3, with 9 positions matching TRBD2. The CDR3 has 15 residues. CDR1 SGDLS and CDR2 YYNGEE come from the germline V gene. V dropped 0 bases and J dropped 8; count of bases not matched to a gene: 7. The CDR3 DNA reads TGTGCCAGCAGCGTAGAGGCGGGGGGGGGCTTTACGCAGTATTTT. It yields the protein CASSVEAGGGFTQYF.